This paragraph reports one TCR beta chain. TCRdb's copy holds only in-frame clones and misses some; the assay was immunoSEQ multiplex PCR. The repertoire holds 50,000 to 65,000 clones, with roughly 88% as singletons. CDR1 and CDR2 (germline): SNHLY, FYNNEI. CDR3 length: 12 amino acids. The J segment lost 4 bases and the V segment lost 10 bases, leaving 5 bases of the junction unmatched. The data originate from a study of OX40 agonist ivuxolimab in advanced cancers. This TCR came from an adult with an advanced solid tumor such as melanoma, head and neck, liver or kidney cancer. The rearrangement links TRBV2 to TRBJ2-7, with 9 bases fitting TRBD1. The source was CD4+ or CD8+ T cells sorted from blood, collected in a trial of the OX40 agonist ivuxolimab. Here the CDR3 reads CANRDRAYEQYF. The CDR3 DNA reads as TGTGCCAACCGGGACAGGGCGTACGAGCAGTACTTC. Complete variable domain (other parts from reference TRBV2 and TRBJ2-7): EPEVTQTPSHQVTQMGQEVILRCVPISNHLYFYWYRQILGQKVEFLVSFYNNEISEKSEIFDDQFSVERPDGSNFTLKIRSTKLEDSAMYFCANRDRAYEQYFGPGTRLTVT.